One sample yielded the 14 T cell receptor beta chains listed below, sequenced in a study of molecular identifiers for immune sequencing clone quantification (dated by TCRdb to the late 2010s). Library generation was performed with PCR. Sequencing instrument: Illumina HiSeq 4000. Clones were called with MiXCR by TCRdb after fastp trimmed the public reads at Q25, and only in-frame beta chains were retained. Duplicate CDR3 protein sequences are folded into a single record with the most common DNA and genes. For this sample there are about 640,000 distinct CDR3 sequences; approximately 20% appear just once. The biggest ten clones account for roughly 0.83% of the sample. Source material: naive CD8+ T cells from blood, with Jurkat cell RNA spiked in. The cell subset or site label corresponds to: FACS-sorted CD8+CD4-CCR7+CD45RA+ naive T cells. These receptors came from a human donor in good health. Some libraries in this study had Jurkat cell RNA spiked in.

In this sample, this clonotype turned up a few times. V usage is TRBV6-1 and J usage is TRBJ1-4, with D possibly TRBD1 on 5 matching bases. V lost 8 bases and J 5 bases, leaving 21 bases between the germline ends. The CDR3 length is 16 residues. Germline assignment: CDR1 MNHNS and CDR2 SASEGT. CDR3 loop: CASLSPRGGWNEKLFF. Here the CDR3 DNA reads TGTGCCAGCTTGAGCCCTCGGGGGGGTTGGAATGAAAAACTGTTTTTT.

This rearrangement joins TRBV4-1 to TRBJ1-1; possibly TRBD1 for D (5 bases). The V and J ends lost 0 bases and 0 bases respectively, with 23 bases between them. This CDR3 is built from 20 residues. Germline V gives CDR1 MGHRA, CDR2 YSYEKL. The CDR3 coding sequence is TGCGCCAGCAGCCAAGAATTAGGGGCAGGGCCAATAGGAATGAACACTGAAGCTTTCTTT. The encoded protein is CASSQELGAGPIGMNTEAFF.

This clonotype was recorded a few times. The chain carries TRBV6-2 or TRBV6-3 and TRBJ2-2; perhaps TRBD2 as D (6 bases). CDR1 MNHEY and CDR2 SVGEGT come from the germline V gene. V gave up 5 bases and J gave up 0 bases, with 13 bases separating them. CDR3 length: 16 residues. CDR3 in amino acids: CASSPWEVTNTGELFF. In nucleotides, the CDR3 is TGTGCCAGCAGTCCTTGGGAGGTAACGAACACCGGGGAGCTGTTTTTT.

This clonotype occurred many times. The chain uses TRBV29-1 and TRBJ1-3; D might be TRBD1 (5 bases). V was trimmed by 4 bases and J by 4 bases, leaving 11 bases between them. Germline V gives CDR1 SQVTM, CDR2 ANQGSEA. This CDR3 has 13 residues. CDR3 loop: CSVVIWDGNTIYF. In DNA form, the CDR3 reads TGCAGCGTTGTTATTTGGGACGGAAACACCATATATTTT.

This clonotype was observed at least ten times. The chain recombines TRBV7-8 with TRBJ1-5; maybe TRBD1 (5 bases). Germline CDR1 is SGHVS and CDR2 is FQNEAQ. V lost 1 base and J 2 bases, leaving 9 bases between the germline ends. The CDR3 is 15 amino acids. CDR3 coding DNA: TGTGCCAGCAGCTTAGAAGGGACGGGCAATCAGCCCCAGCATTTT. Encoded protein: CASSLEGTGNQPQHF.

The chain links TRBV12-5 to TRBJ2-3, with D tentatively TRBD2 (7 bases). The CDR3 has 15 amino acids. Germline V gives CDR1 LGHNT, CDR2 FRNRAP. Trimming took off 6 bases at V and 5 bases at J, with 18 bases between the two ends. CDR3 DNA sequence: TGTGCTAGTGGCCTTTGGGGGGGGGCCCAAGATACGCAGTATTTT. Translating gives CASGLWGGAQDTQYF.

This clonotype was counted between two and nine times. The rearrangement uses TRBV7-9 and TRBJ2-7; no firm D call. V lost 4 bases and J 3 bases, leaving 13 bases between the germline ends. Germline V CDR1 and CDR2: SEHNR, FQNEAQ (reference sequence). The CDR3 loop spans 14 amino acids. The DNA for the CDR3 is TGTGCCAGCAGCTACTTAAATGTAGACTACGAGCAGTACTTC. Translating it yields CASSYLNVDYEQYF.

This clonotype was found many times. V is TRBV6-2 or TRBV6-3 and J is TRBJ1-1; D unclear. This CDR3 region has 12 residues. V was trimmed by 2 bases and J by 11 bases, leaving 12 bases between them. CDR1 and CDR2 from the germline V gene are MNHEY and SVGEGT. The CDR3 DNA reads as TGTGCCAGCAGTTACGGCACACTTAGGGCTTTCTTT. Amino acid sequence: CASSYGTLRAFF.

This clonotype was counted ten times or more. The CDR3 coding sequence is TGTGCCAGCAGAATCATTGGAAATGAAAAACTGTTTTTT. The encoded protein is CASRIIGNEKLFF. This chain links TRBV6-6 with TRBJ1-4; D unresolved. CDR3 length: 13 residues. Germline lookup yields CDR1 MNHNY and CDR2 SVGAGI (reference sequence). The V gene lost 6 bases and the J gene lost 5 bases, with 10 bases spanning the gap.

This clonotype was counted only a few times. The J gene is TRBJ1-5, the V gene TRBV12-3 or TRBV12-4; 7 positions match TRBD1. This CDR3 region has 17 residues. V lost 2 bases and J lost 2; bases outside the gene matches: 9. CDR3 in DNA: TGTGCCAGCAGTTTAAAGGGGGCCGGCTGGGGCAATCAGCCCCAGCATTTT. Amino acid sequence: CASSLKGAGWGNQPQHF.

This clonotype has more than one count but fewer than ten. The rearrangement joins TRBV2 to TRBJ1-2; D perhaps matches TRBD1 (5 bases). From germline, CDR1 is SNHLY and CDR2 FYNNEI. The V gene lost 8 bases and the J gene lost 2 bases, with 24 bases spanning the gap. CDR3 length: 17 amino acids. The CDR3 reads CASFRGTEGRANYGYTF. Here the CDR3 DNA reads TGTGCCAGCTTTCGGGGGACTGAGGGCAGGGCGAACTATGGCTACACCTTC.

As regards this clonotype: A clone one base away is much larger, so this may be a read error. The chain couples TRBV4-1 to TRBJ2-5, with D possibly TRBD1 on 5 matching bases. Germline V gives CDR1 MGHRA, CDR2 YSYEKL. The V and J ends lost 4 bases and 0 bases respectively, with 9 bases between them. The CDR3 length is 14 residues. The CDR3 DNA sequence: TGCGCCAGCAGCCGGATGGACAACCAAGAGACCCAGTACTTC. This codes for CASSRMDNQETQYF.

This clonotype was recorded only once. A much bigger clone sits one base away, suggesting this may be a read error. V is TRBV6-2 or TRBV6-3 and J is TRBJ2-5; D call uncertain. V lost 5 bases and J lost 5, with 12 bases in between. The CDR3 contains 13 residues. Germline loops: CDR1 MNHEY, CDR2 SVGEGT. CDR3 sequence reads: CASSPLFTETQYF. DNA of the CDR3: TGTGCCAGCAGTCCGCTCTTTACGGAGACCCAGTACTTC.

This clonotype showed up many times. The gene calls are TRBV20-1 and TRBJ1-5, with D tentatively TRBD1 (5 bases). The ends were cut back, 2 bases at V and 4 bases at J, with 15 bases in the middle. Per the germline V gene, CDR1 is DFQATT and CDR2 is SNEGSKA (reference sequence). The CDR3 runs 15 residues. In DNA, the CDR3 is TGCAGTGCTAGACGAAATGAACCAGGGAATCAGCCCCAGCATTTT. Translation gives CSARRNEPGNQPQHF.